A selection of T cell receptor beta chains follows, all from one sample in a study of blood T cells in healthy people across ages. MiXCR was run by TCRdb on the 5' RACE reads, yielding one entry per CDR3 protein. This table has 1.5 million to 2 million distinct CDR3 sequences, around 50% appearing once. The sequencing input was blood. The source of these receptors is a woman aged 40-49 years in good health. CDR3s include the opening cysteine and the closing phenylalanine or tryptophan.

J gene	V gene	CDR3 protein
TRBJ1-6	TRBV4-3	CASSQKSGGGSPLHF
TRBJ2-1	TRBV4-3	CASSQEPRSSYNEQFF
TRBJ2-7	TRBV29-1	CSVHGQGAGYEQYF
TRBJ2-6	TRBV28	CASSFLDRAAGANVLTF
TRBJ1-2	TRBV20-1	CSLGQAVYGYTF
TRBJ1-1	TRBV20-1	CSARDLDRNTEAFF
TRBJ2-4	TRBV15	CATTSGTALETRYF
TRBJ1-2	TRBV20-1	CSARRPNYGYTF
TRBJ2-3	TRBV6-2/TRBV6-3	CASSYTGGATDTQYF
TRBJ2-5	TRBV20-1	CSAPRGGETQYF
TRBJ2-1	TRBV7-2	CASSPRVGSYSEQFF
TRBJ2-5	TRBV20-1	CSPFRGGRQETQYF
TRBJ2-5	TRBV20-1	CSAMPSQAQYF
TRBJ2-1	TRBV12-3/TRBV12-4	CASNLAGGPYNEQFF